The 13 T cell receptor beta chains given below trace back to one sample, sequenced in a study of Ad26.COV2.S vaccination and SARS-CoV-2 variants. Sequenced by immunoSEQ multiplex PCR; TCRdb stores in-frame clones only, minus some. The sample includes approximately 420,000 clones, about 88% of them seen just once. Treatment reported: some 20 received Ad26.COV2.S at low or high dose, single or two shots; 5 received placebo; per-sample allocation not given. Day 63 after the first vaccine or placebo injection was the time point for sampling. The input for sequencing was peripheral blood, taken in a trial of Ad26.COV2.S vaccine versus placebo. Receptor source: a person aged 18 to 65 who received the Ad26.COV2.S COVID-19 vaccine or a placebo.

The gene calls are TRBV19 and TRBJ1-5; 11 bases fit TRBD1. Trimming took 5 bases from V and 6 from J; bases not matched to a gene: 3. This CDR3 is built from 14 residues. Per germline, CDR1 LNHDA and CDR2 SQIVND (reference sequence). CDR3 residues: CASSPDRGLQPQHF. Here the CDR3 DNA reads TGTGCCAGTAGTCCGGACAGGGGGCTTCAGCCCCAGCATTTT.

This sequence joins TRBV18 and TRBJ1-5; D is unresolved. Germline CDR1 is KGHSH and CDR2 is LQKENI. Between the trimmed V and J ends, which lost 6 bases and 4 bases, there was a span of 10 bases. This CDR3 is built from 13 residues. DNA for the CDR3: TGTGCCAGCTCCCAGGACGAGAATCAGCCCCAGCATTTT. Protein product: CASSQDENQPQHF.

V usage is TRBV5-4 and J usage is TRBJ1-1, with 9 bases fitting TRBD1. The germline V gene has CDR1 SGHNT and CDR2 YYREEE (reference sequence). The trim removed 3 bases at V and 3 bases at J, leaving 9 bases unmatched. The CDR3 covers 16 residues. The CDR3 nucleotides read TGTGCCAGCAGCTCGAGAGCAAGGACAGGGGACACTGAAGCTTTCTTT. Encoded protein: CASSSRARTGDTEAFF.

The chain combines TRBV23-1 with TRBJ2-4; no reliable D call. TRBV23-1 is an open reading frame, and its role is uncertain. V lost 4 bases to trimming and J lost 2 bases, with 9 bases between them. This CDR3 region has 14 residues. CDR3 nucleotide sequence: TGCGCCAGCAGTCCGGGTAGTACCAAAAACATTCAGTACTTC. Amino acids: CASSPGSTKNIQYF.

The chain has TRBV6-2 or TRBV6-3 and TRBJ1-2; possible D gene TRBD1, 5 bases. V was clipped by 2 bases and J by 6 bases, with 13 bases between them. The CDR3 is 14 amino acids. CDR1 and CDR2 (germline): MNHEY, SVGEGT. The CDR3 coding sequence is TGTGCCAGCAGTTACGGGAGGGGTGTTAATGGCTACACCTTC. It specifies CASSYGRGVNGYTF.

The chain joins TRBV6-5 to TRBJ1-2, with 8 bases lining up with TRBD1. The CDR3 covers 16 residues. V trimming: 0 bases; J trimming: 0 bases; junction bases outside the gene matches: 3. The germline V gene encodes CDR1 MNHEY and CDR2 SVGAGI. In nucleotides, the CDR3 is TGTGCCAGCAGTTACTCGACAGGGGACGCTAACTATGGCTACACCTTC. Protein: CASSYSTGDANYGYTF.

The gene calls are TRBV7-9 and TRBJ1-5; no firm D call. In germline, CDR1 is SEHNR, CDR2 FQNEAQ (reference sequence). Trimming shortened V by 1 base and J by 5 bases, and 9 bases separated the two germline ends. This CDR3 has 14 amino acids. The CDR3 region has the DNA TGTGCCAGCAGCTTAGGTTCAGATGATCAGCCCCAGCATTTT. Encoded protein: CASSLGSDDQPQHF.

The CDR3 sequence is CASRKTGTQPQHF. The CDR3 DNA is TGTGCCAGCAGAAAAACAGGGACCCAGCCCCAGCATTTT. The chain uses TRBV6-5 and TRBJ1-5; D may be TRBD1 (6 bases). The CDR3 is made up of 13 amino acids. V shed 6 bases and J shed 7 bases, with 13 bases lying between them. Germline V gene sequence: CDR1 MNHEY, CDR2 SVGAGI.

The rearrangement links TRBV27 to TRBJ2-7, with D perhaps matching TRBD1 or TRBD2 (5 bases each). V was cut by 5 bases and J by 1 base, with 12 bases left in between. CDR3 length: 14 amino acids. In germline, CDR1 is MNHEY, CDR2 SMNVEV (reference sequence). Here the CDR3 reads CASSSRDGSYEQYF. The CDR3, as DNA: TGTGCCAGCAGTAGCCGGGACGGGTCCTACGAGCAGTACTTC.

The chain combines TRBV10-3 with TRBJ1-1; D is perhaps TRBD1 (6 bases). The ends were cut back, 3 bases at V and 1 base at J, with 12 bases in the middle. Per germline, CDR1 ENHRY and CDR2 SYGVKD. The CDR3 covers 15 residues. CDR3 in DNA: TGTGCCATCAGTGACTTACAGGGCGGGAACACTGAAGCTTTCTTT. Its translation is CAISDLQGGNTEAFF.

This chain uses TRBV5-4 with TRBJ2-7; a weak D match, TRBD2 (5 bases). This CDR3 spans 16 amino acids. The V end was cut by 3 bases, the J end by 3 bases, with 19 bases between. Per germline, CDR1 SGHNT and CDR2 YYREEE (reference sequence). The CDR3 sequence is CASSSGGIPRHYEQYF. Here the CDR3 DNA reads TGTGCCAGCAGCTCTGGAGGCATTCCCAGGCACTACGAGCAGTACTTC.

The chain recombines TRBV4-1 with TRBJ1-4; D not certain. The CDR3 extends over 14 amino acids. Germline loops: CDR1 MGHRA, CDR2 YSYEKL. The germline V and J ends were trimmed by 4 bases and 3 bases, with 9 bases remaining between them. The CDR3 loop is CASSLNVANEKLFF. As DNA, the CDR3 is TGCGCCAGCAGCCTGAATGTCGCTAATGAAAAACTGTTTTTT.

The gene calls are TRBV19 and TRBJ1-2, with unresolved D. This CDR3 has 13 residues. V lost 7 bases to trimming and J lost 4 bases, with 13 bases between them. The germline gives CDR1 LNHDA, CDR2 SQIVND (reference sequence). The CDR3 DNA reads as TGTGCCAGTACCCAGCCTTCCTTCTATGGCTACACCTTC. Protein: CASTQPSFYGYTF. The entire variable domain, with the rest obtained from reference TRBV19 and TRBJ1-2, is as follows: DGGITQSPKYLFRKEGQNVTLSCEQNLNHDAMYWYRQDPGQGLRLIYYSQIVNDFQKGDIAEGYSVSREKKESFPLTVTSAQKNPTAFYLCASTQPSFYGYTFGSGTRLTVV.